These 22 T cell receptor beta chains originate from one sample sequenced in a study of blood T cells in healthy people across ages (dated by TCRdb to the mid-2010s). The library was produced with 5' RACE. The sequencing machine was an Illumina HiSeq 2500. The second PCR ran for about 7 to 11 cycles and used a J-beta primer mix along with a sample-barcoded 5' primer. TCRdb cleaned the public reads at Q25 with fastp, built clones with MiXCR and kept in-frame beta chains. Rows are unified per CDR3 protein, each entry keeping the most common DNA and genes. Recorded for this sample are around 900,000 distinct CDR3 sequences; roughly 51% of them occurred a single time. 20% to 25% of the sample is in the top ten clones. Material for sequencing was blood. Source of these receptors: a woman in her sixties or seventies in good health.

This clonotype was found once. The V call is TRBV7-9, the J call TRBJ2-7, with a tentative D call TRBD2 (5 bases). The assigned J gene may be wrong: the sequence end matches TRBJ2-5 better. The germline V gene encodes CDR1 SEHNR and CDR2 FQNEAQ (reference sequence). The CDR3 consists of 14 residues. CDR3 protein: CASSLTGFMGTQYF. CDR3 DNA sequence: TGTGCCAGCAGCTTAACGGGGTTCATGGGGACCCAGTACTTC.

The chain couples TRBV29-1 to TRBJ2-5, with D perhaps matching TRBD1 or TRBD2 (5 bases each). V was clipped by 7 bases and J by 11 bases, with 23 bases between them. The germline CDR1 and CDR2 sequences are SQVTM and ANQGSEA. The CDR3 extends over 13 amino acids. The CDR3 DNA is TGCAGCGCAACACGGGGCTCCTACAATGAGCAGTACTTC. It codes for CSATRGSYNEQYF.

The chain employs TRBV29-1 and TRBJ2-6; TRBD2 matches at 7 bases. Germline V lookup: CDR1 SQVTM, CDR2 ANQGSEA. CDR3 length equals 16 residues. The trim removed 2 bases at V and 4 bases at J, leaving 8 bases unmatched. The CDR3: CSVESGRGTGANVLTF. CDR3 in DNA: TGCAGCGTTGAATCGGGGCGGGGGACCGGGGCCAACGTCCTGACTTTC. Drawing the rest from reference TRBV29-1 and TRBJ2-6, the complete variable domain is SAVISQKPSRDICQRGTSLTIQCQVDSQVTMMFWYRQQPGQSLTLIATANQGSEATYESGFVIDKFPISRPNLTFSTLTVSNMSPEDSSIYLCSVESGRGTGANVLTFGAGSRLTVL.

The chain is built from TRBV2 and TRBJ1-5; the D is unclear. V dropped 0 bases and J dropped 6 bases, with 6 bases sitting between them. This CDR3 has 13 amino acids. From germline, CDR1 is SNHLY and CDR2 FYNNEI. Here the CDR3 reads CASSEAWGQPQHF. CDR3 nucleotides: TGTGCCAGCAGTGAAGCGTGGGGTCAGCCCCAGCATTTT.

The CDR3 nucleotides are TGCAGTGCTCAAGGGACTAGCGGGAGAACAGATACGCAGTATTTT. It yields the protein CSAQGTSGRTDTQYF. The rearrangement joins TRBV20-1 to TRBJ2-3; 14 nucleotides align to TRBD2. With V trimmed by 5 bases and J by 3 bases, 4 bases remained unmatched. This CDR3 has 15 amino acids. Germline lookup yields CDR1 DFQATT and CDR2 SNEGSKA (reference sequence).

The chain carries TRBV2 and TRBJ1-4, with TRBD1 identical over 9 bases. The germline V gene encodes CDR1 SNHLY and CDR2 FYNNEI. V lost 6 bases, J lost 5 bases, and 7 bases stayed unmatched. The CDR3 is made up of 15 amino acids. The CDR3 DNA reads as TGTGCCAGCAGAGCACAGGGGGCGGTGAATGAAAAACTGTTTTTT. Translation: CASRAQGAVNEKLFF.

J is TRBJ2-1 and V is TRBV2, with D perhaps given as TRBD1 or TRBD2 (5 bases each). Between the trimmed V and J ends, which lost 10 bases and 6 bases, there was a span of 13 bases. Per the germline V gene, CDR1 is SNHLY and CDR2 is FYNNEI. This CDR3 has 12 residues. As DNA, the CDR3 is TGTGCCATCCGGGACCCGAGCAATGAGCAGTTCTTC. Translation: CAIRDPSNEQFF.

V is TRBV4-2 and J is TRBJ2-1; 11 bases align to TRBD2. Unmatched junction bases numbered 3, after V lost 0 bases and J lost 5 bases. Germline lookup yields CDR1 LGHNA and CDR2 YNFKEQ. The length of the CDR3 is 16 residues. The CDR3 is CASSQEGTSGNNEQFF. CDR3 DNA: TGTGCCAGCAGCCAAGAGGGGACTAGCGGTAACAATGAGCAGTTCTTC.

This clonotype has more than one count but fewer than ten. The rearrangement links TRBV5-1 to TRBJ2-1; perhaps TRBD2 as D (5 bases). Germline lookup yields CDR1 SGHRS and CDR2 YFSETQ. V was trimmed by 0 bases and J by 7 bases, leaving 14 bases between them. The CDR3 has 15 amino acids. The CDR3 bases are TGCGCCAGCAGCTTGGGATTGGTGGGAGAGAATGAGCAGTTCTTC. Translation gives CASSLGLVGENEQFF. Variable domain in full (rest from reference TRBV5-1 and TRBJ2-1): KAGVTQTPRYLIKTRGQQVTLSCSPISGHRSVSWYQQTPGQGLQFLFEYFSETQRNKGNFPGRFSGRQFSNSRSEMNVSTLELGDSALYLCASSLGLVGENEQFFGPGTRLTVL.

This clonotype was recorded a few times. This chain links TRBV12-3 or TRBV12-4 with TRBJ1-2; D unresolved. V dropped 5 bases and J dropped 8 bases, with 12 bases sitting between them. CDR3 size: 12 residues. The CDR3 DNA is TGTGCCAGCAGTCGGGTTAAAGGAGGCTACACCTTC. Translation: CASSRVKGGYTF.

This clonotype has more than one count but fewer than ten. The chain carries TRBV29-1 and TRBJ2-7; 7 positions match TRBD2. Trimming removed 5 bases from V and 0 bases from J; junction bases left unmatched: 13. The germline gives CDR1 SQVTM, CDR2 ANQGSEA. The CDR3 consists of 16 residues. The CDR3, as DNA: TGCAGCGTTTCCCCCTTAGCGGGTCCAAGCTCCTACGAGCAGTACTTC. The encoded protein is CSVSPLAGPSSYEQYF.

CDR3 coding DNA: TGTGCCAGCAGGTCAACGAGGGGAGGCACAGATACGCAGTATTTT. Translating it yields CASRSTRGGTDTQYF. The chain couples TRBV12-3 or TRBV12-4 to TRBJ2-3; tentatively, D is TRBD1 or TRBD2 (5 bases each). Trimming took off 6 bases at V and 1 base at J, with 14 bases between the two ends. The CDR3 has 15 amino acids.

This clonotype was seen a handful of times. CDR3 residues: CSVAREDYGYTF. The CDR3 coding sequence is TGCAGCGTTGCCAGGGAGGACTATGGCTACACCTTC. J is TRBJ1-2 and V is TRBV29-1; D is possibly TRBD1 (5 bases). CDR1 is SQVTM and CDR2 is ANQGSEA in the germline V gene. Trimming took off 4 bases at V and 3 bases at J, with 9 bases between the two ends. The CDR3 loop spans 12 amino acids.

The chain has TRBV10-3 and TRBJ2-7, with D tentatively TRBD2 (6 bases). This CDR3 is built from 12 residues. Per germline, CDR1 ENHRY and CDR2 SYGVKD. V dropped 11 bases and J dropped 0 bases, with 11 bases sitting between them. CDR3 loop: CAVGGSSYEQYF. Here the CDR3 DNA reads TGTGCCGTCGGGGGAAGCTCCTACGAGCAGTACTTC.

This clonotype was recorded a few times. J is TRBJ2-3 and V is TRBV9; the D gene could be TRBD1 or TRBD2 (5 bases each). CDR1 and CDR2 from the germline V gene are SGDLS and YYNGEE. This CDR3 is built from 14 residues. The ends were cut back, 4 bases at V and 8 bases at J, with 17 bases in the middle. The CDR3 DNA follows: TGTGCCAGCAGCCGTAATAGCGCGCAGGGTACGCAGTATTTT. This sequence encodes CASSRNSAQGTQYF.

V usage is TRBV6-1 and J usage is TRBJ2-1; perhaps D is TRBD1 or TRBD2 (6 bases each). Per the germline V gene, CDR1 is MNHNS and CDR2 is SASEGT. The ends were cut back, 6 bases at V and 9 bases at J, with 18 bases in the middle. The CDR3 runs to 14 residues. CDR3 coding DNA: TGTGCCAGCAGAACTAGGAGGGGGTTCGGTGAGCAGTTCTTC. This encodes CASRTRRGFGEQFF.

This clonotype was found once. The V gene is TRBV5-1, the J gene TRBJ2-2, with 7 bases that match TRBD1. Trimming cost V 4 bases and J 1 base; bases outside gene matches: 4. The CDR3 runs 15 residues. Germline assignment: CDR1 SGHRS and CDR2 YFSETQ. CDR3 region: CASSKGGQNTGELFF. Here the CDR3 DNA reads TGCGCCAGCAGCAAAGGGGGCCAGAACACCGGGGAGCTGTTTTTT.

This chain links TRBV6-5 with TRBJ1-2, with 11 bases fitting TRBD1. With 5 bases clipped from V and 2 bases from J, the junction kept 7 bases outside the gene matches. Germline lookup yields CDR1 MNHEY and CDR2 SVGAGI. There are 16 residues in the CDR3. The CDR3: CASSNIRTGGNYGYTF. CDR3 in DNA: TGTGCCAGCAGTAACATCCGGACAGGGGGCAACTATGGCTACACCTTC.

Turning to this clonotype: An end of the junction differs from the germline gene, which may be a read error. This chain joins TRBV6-2 or TRBV6-3 and TRBJ1-2, with D hard to call. The CDR3 loop spans 15 amino acids. Germline V gene data show CDR1 as MNHEY and CDR2 as SVGEGT. In DNA, the CDR3 is TGTGCCAGCAGTTACATCATCGGGCCTTCCTATGGCCACACCTTC. Translated, it gives CASSYIIGPSYGHTF.

Concerning this clonotype: A read error may be the cause here, since a much bigger clone is one base away. This rearrangement joins TRBV9 to TRBJ2-3; TRBD1 aligns across 8 bases. This CDR3 is 15 amino acids long. Germline lookup yields CDR1 SGDLS and CDR2 YYNGEE. This CDR3 reads CAGSVGGQGPDTQYF. As DNA, the CDR3 is TGTGCCGGCAGCGTAGGAGGACAGGGACCAGATACGCAGTATTTT.

In nucleotides, the CDR3 is TGTGCCAGCAGAGACACAGATTCACCCCTCCACTTT. This translates into CASRDTDSPLHF. The rearrangement joins TRBV28 to TRBJ1-6; D is uncertain. The V and J ends lost 6 bases and 8 bases respectively, with 8 bases between them. The CDR3 is 12 amino acids. Germline V gives CDR1 MDHEN, CDR2 SYDVKM.

The chain employs TRBV25-1 and TRBJ2-5; D is ambiguous. V shed 6 bases and J shed 5 bases, with 13 bases lying between them. The CDR3 covers 13 residues. CDR1 is MGHDK and CDR2 is SYGVNS in the germline V gene. CDR3 bases: TGTGCCAGCAGGCTAGGACCTAAGGAGACCCAGTACTTC. It specifies CASRLGPKETQYF.